The rows below give T cell receptor beta chains drawn from one sample of a study of shared clonotypes between healthy human individuals. The method was immunoSEQ multiplex PCR; TCRdb's version includes in-frame clones alone and lacks a portion of them. This repertoire shows 1.6 million or so clones, approximately 97% found once; its top ten account for approximately 1%. The sequencing sample was made of naive CD4+ T cells sorted from blood. These receptors were obtained from a man between 25 and 39 years old in good health. CDR3s include the opening cysteine and the closing phenylalanine or tryptophan. A D gene is named only where the DNA matches it firmly. Only part of the rows carry a size: once, few, many, or a class if the clone is expanded.

NA	NA	TRBV29-1	12	TRBJ1-1	TGCAGCGCTACAGCTATGAACACTGAAGCTTTCTTT	CSATAMNTEAFF
NA	NA	TRBV10-1	17	TRBJ1-2	TGCGCCAGCAGTGAGCCAAAGGTGGGGGAAAGGATCTATGGCTACACCTTC	CASSEPKVGERIYGYTF
NA	once	TRBV5-8	17	TRBJ1-2	TGTGCCAGCAGCTTGGGACCACAGGCGGCGGTTAACTATGGCTACACCTTC	CASSLGPQAAVNYGYTF
NA	NA	TRBV10-2	13	TRBJ2-1	TGCGCCAGCGGGACACCATCAGTTGGGGTGCAGTTCTTC	CASGTPSVGVQFF
NA	NA	TRBV5-1	13	TRBJ2-7	TGCGCCAGCGGTACGGGCTTTGACTACGAGCAGTACTTC	CASGTGFDYEQYF
TRBD2	NA	TRBV5-5	16	TRBJ2-7	TGTGCCAGCAGCTTATTAGGGGACGCGGGAGTCTCCGAGCAGTACTTC	CASSLLGDAGVSEQYF
TRBD1	NA	TRBV2	15	TRBJ2-2	TGTGCCAGCAGTCCCGGGACAGGGAACACCGGGGAGCTGTTTTTT	CASSPGTGNTGELFF
NA	NA	TRBV28	12	TRBJ1-2	TGTGCCAGCAGGTCCCGAGAGGAAGGCTACACCTTC	CASRSREEGYTF
NA	NA	TRBV19	12	TRBJ2-1	TGTGCCAGTAGTATTGGAAGGAATGAGCAGTTCTTC	CASSIGRNEQFF
TRBD2	NA	TRBV7-2	18	TRBJ2-7	TGTGCCAGCAGCAAGAAGTCGGTGGCAGCGGGGACCTCCTACGAGCAGTACTTC	CASSKKSVAAGTSYEQYF
NA	NA	TRBV21-1	17	TRBJ2-6	TGTGCCAGCAGCAAAGCCCCGGACAGCTCTGGGGCCAACGTCCTGACTTTC	CASSKAPDSSGANVLTF
TRBD1	once	TRBV7-9	12	TRBJ1-2	TGTGCCAGCAGCCAGACAGGGGGCGGCTACACCTTC	CASSQTGGGYTF
NA	NA	TRBV19	15	TRBJ1-5	TGTGCCAGTGGGCATCGGGGGGCGCCGAAAGCAGCCCAGCATTTT	CASGHRGAPKAAQHF
NA	once	TRBV7-3	14	TRBJ2-3	TGTGCCAGCAGCCAGGACCGGAGCACAGATACGCAGTATTTT	CASSQDRSTDTQYF
NA	NA	TRBV7-8	17	TRBJ2-3	TGTGCCAGCAGCAACTCTTTCCGAGCTAGCGGCACAGATACGCAGTATTTT	CASSNSFRASGTDTQYF
NA	NA	TRBV15	15	TRBJ2-4	TGTGCCACCAGCATCCCGAGGGGGAAGCGGGACATTCAGTACTTC	CATSIPRGKRDIQYF
NA	NA	TRBV6-5	14	TRBJ2-7	TGTGCCAGCAGTTACGGGGGGCTGAAGTACGAGCAGTACTTC	CASSYGGLKYEQYF
NA	NA	TRBV5-5	16	TRBJ2-1	TGTGCCAGCAGCTTGCGGGGAGGCCCCTCCTACAATGAGCAGTTCTTC	CASSLRGGPSYNEQFF
NA	NA	TRBV11-3	13	TRBJ2-7	TGTGCCAGCAGCTTAGGTCCCTCCTACGAGCAGTACTTC	CASSLGPSYEQYF
NA	NA	TRBV5-5	15	TRBJ1-5	TGTGCCAGCAGCCCGGGGACCGGCCTGGATCAGCCCCAGCATTTT	CASSPGTGLDQPQHF
TRBD1	NA	TRBV6-5	15	TRBJ2-7	TGTGCCAGCACTTTACTCCCAGGGGGCCCCTACGAGCAGTACTTC	CASTLLPGGPYEQYF
TRBD1	once	TRBV15	17	TRBJ1-1	TGTGCCACCAGCAGATCGGGGCTTCTACAGGGGATGCCTGAAGCTTTCTTT	CATSRSGLLQGMPEAFF
TRBD1	NA	TRBV29-1	12	TRBJ1-2	TGCAGCGTAGGACAGGGTGGCTATGGCTACACCTTC	CSVGQGGYGYTF
NA	NA	TRBV7-2	13	TRBJ2-7	NA	CASSLGVGEGIYF
TRBD1	NA	TRBV5-8	14	TRBJ2-7	TGTGCCAGCAGCGCACAGGGGATTTTAAGCGAGCAGTACTTC	CASSAQGILSEQYF
NA	NA	TRBV7-2	15	TRBJ2-5	TGTGCCAGCAGCTTAGGGCTAAGGGCCTGGGAGACCCAGTACTTC	CASSLGLRAWETQYF
NA	NA	TRBV5-6	16	TRBJ2-2	TGTGCCAGCAGCTTGGGGTTCAGGCCCGCTACTGGGGAGCTGTTTTTT	CASSLGFRPATGELFF
NA	NA	TRBV5-5	14	TRBJ2-5	TGTGCCAGCAGCTTAAGAGGGTTTGAGCAGACCCAGTACTTC	CASSLRGFEQTQYF
NA	once	TRBV29-1	12	TRBJ1-2	TGCAGCGTTCTCGACGACAACTATGGCTACACCTTC	CSVLDDNYGYTF
NA	NA	TRBV2	12	TRBJ2-3	TGTGCCAGCAATCTGGGGGTAGATACGCAGTATTTT	CASNLGVDTQYF